These T cell receptor beta chains were read from a single sample in a study of graft-versus-host responses after intestinal transplantation. Using immunoSEQ multiplex PCR, the repertoire was profiled, and TCRdb retains in-frame clones only, with some absent. This sample has over 90,000 clones; 90% to 95% occur once, and the top ten carry about 0.18%. Antigens for these TCRs are unknown. Sequencing was performed on unstimulated CD4+ T cells sorted from spleen or lymph node cells, taken before transplant. These receptors were obtained from a human donor who was the organ donor for an intestinal transplant. Both conserved end residues are part of each CDR3. Each record gives: clone size, D gene, V gene, J gene, CDR3 protein, CDR3 DNA. The D gene is left open where the match is weak. The size field is filled for only some rows; it gives once, few, many or a size class.

clone_size: NA; d_call: TRBD2; v_call: TRBV7-3; j_call: TRBJ2-3; cdr3_aa: CASSSLAGGSSQYF; cdr3_nt: TGTGCCAGCAGCTCGCTAGCGGGGGGCTCCTCGCAGTATTTT
clone_size: once; d_call: TRBD2; v_call: TRBV11-2; j_call: TRBJ2-1; cdr3_aa: CASSQRWSSGGLKQFF; cdr3_nt: TGTGCCAGCAGCCAACGGTGGTCTAGCGGGGGGCTCAAGCAGTTCTTC
clone_size: NA; d_call: NA; v_call: TRBV5-1; j_call: TRBJ2-3; cdr3_aa: CASSWQGGTDTQYF; cdr3_nt: TGCGCCAGCAGTTGGCAGGGCGGCACAGATACGCAGTATTTT
clone_size: NA; d_call: TRBD2; v_call: TRBV4-3; j_call: TRBJ2-1; cdr3_aa: CASSQLGGGAYEQFF; cdr3_nt: TGCGCCAGCAGCCAACTAGGCGGGGGGGCCTATGAGCAGTTCTTC
clone_size: few; d_call: NA; v_call: TRBV10-3; j_call: TRBJ1-3; cdr3_aa: CAIARTAGNTIYF; cdr3_nt: TGTGCCATCGCCCGGACAGCTGGAAACACCATATATTTT
clone_size: NA; d_call: NA; v_call: TRBV25-1; j_call: TRBJ1-1; cdr3_aa: CASSEYKGRTFF; cdr3_nt: TGTGCCAGCAGTGAATATAAAGGGAGGACTTTCTTT
clone_size: NA; d_call: NA; v_call: TRBV7-6; j_call: TRBJ1-2; cdr3_aa: CASSLGPGAAYGYTF; cdr3_nt: TGTGCCAGCAGCTTAGGCCCAGGGGCTGCGTATGGCTACACCTTC
clone_size: few; d_call: NA; v_call: TRBV6-4; j_call: TRBJ1-5; cdr3_aa: CASSPILRGWQPQHF; cdr3_nt: TGTGCCAGCAGCCCCATCCTCCGGGGATGGCAGCCCCAGCATTTT
clone_size: NA; d_call: TRBD1; v_call: TRBV11-2; j_call: TRBJ2-7; cdr3_aa: CASSFPYSGTGGEGDEQYF; cdr3_nt: TGTGCCAGCAGCTTCCCTTATTCCGGGACAGGGGGCGAAGGTGATGAGCAGTACTTC
clone_size: NA; d_call: NA; v_call: TRBV5-1; j_call: TRBJ2-2; cdr3_aa: CASSLRRHSNTGELFF; cdr3_nt: TGCGCCAGCAGCTTGCGCAGGCACAGTAACACCGGGGAGCTGTTTTTT
clone_size: once; d_call: NA; v_call: TRBV18; j_call: TRBJ2-7; cdr3_aa: CASSPSSEQYF; cdr3_nt: TGTGCCAGCTCACCCTCCTCCGAGCAGTACTTC
clone_size: NA; d_call: NA; v_call: TRBV7-6; j_call: TRBJ2-7; cdr3_aa: CASSLDQGSYEQYF; cdr3_nt: TGTGCCAGCAGCTTAGATCAGGGCTCCTACGAGCAGTACTTC
clone_size: NA; d_call: NA; v_call: TRBV6-5; j_call: TRBJ2-1; cdr3_aa: CASSYSMHNFYNEQFF; cdr3_nt: TGTGCCAGCAGTTACTCGATGCATAACTTCTACAATGAGCAGTTCTTC
clone_size: NA; d_call: NA; v_call: TRBV6-6; j_call: TRBJ1-2; cdr3_aa: CASSYSKDRYYGYTF; cdr3_nt: TGTGCCAGCAGTTACTCGAAGGACAGATACTATGGCTACACCTTC
clone_size: NA; d_call: NA; v_call: TRBV7-3; j_call: TRBJ2-1; cdr3_aa: CASSSKGLRGLGEQFF; cdr3_nt: TGTGCCAGCAGCTCCAAGGGTTTGCGGGGGCTGGGTGAGCAGTTCTTC
clone_size: NA; d_call: NA; v_call: TRBV4-1; j_call: TRBJ1-6; cdr3_aa: CASSQGSGSPLHF; cdr3_nt: TGCGCCAGCAGCCAAGGTTCGGGGTCACCCCTCCACTTT
clone_size: few; d_call: TRBD2; v_call: TRBV4-1; j_call: TRBJ2-2; cdr3_aa: CASSPGYSGGPGELFF; cdr3_nt: TGCGCCAGCAGCCCTGGTTACAGCGGGGGGCCCGGGGAGCTGTTTTTT
clone_size: NA; d_call: TRBD1; v_call: TRBV6-1; j_call: TRBJ2-2; cdr3_aa: CASSGQGQGELFF; cdr3_nt: TGTGCCAGCAGTGGACAGGGGCAGGGGGAGCTGTTTTTT
clone_size: NA; d_call: TRBD1; v_call: TRBV10-3; j_call: TRBJ2-7; cdr3_aa: CAISESTIQGEQYF; cdr3_nt: TGTGCCATCAGTGAGTCAACGATACAGGGGGAGCAGTACTTC
clone_size: NA; d_call: NA; v_call: TRBV15; j_call: TRBJ1-5; cdr3_aa: CATSRDITSQPQHF; cdr3_nt: TGTGCCACCAGCAGAGACATAACTAGTCAGCCCCAGCATTTT
clone_size: NA; d_call: TRBD1; v_call: TRBV27; j_call: TRBJ1-6; cdr3_aa: CASSLRRTGSSYNSPLHF; cdr3_nt: TGTGCCAGCAGTTTACGGAGGACAGGGAGCTCCTATAATTCACCCCTCCACTTT
clone_size: NA; d_call: NA; v_call: TRBV4-3; j_call: TRBJ2-1; cdr3_aa: CASSQDGGQVRFKEQFF; cdr3_nt: TGCGCCAGCAGCCAAGACGGTGGTCAGGTCCGGTTTAAGGAGCAGTTCTTC
clone_size: NA; d_call: NA; v_call: TRBV10-3; j_call: TRBJ1-5; cdr3_aa: CAISDPHSNQPQHF; cdr3_nt: TGTGCCATCAGTGATCCACATAGCAATCAGCCCCAGCATTTT
clone_size: NA; d_call: NA; v_call: TRBV6-1; j_call: TRBJ1-6; cdr3_aa: CATTTNSPLHF; cdr3_nt: TGTGCCACTACGACAAATTCACCCCTCCACTTT
clone_size: NA; d_call: NA; v_call: TRBV11-2; j_call: TRBJ1-4; cdr3_aa: CASSLDPLGRNEKLFF; cdr3_nt: TGTGCCAGCAGCTTAGATCCCTTGGGCAGGAATGAAAAACTGTTTTTT
clone_size: NA; d_call: NA; v_call: TRBV6-5; j_call: TRBJ2-4; cdr3_aa: CASSDRDIQYF; cdr3_nt: TGTGCCAGCAGTGACCGGGACATTCAGTACTTC
clone_size: NA; d_call: TRBD2; v_call: TRBV4-2; j_call: TRBJ2-7; cdr3_aa: CASSPIPTSGGPKYF; cdr3_nt: TGTGCCAGCAGCCCCATTCCCACTAGCGGGGGGCCTAAGTACTTC
clone_size: NA; d_call: NA; v_call: TRBV27; j_call: TRBJ2-2; cdr3_aa: CASSRGWGAISAGELFF; cdr3_nt: TGTGCCAGCAGTCGGGGGTGGGGCGCGATCAGTGCCGGGGAGCTGTTTTTT
clone_size: NA; d_call: TRBD1; v_call: TRBV6-1; j_call: TRBJ1-3; cdr3_aa: CASRQGRGGNTIYF; cdr3_nt: TGTGCCAGCAGACAGGGGCGCGGAGGAAACACCATATATTTT
clone_size: NA; d_call: NA; v_call: TRBV7-2; j_call: TRBJ2-4; cdr3_aa: CASSPGAAANIQYF; cdr3_nt: TGTGCCAGCAGCCCCGGAGCAGCGGCGAACATTCAGTACTTC
clone_size: once; d_call: TRBD1; v_call: TRBV7-2; j_call: TRBJ2-4; cdr3_aa: CASSSRGQTLSAKNIQYF; cdr3_nt: TGTGCCAGCAGCTCGAGGGGACAGACCCTCTCAGCCAAAAACATTCAGTACTTC
clone_size: NA; d_call: TRBD1; v_call: TRBV11-3; j_call: TRBJ2-5; cdr3_aa: CASSLYRGETQYF; cdr3_nt: TGTGCCAGCAGCCTATACAGGGGTGAGACCCAGTACTTC
clone_size: NA; d_call: TRBD2; v_call: TRBV2; j_call: TRBJ2-3; cdr3_aa: CASSEEAGHTDTQYF; cdr3_nt: TGTGCCAGCAGTGAAGAAGCGGGGCACACAGATACGCAGTATTTT
clone_size: few; d_call: TRBD1; v_call: TRBV28; j_call: TRBJ1-5; cdr3_aa: CASRPRTGEPNQPQHF; cdr3_nt: TGTGCCAGCAGACCAAGGACAGGGGAACCTAATCAGCCCCAGCATTTT
clone_size: NA; d_call: TRBD1; v_call: TRBV5-8; j_call: TRBJ2-7; cdr3_aa: CASSLTGAKQYF; cdr3_nt: TGTGCCAGCAGCTTGACAGGGGCTAAGCAGTACTTC
clone_size: NA; d_call: TRBD2; v_call: TRBV5-1; j_call: TRBJ2-1; cdr3_aa: CASSGLAGGSYNEQFF; cdr3_nt: TGCGCCAGCAGCGGCCTAGCGGGGGGGTCCTACAATGAGCAGTTCTTC
clone_size: NA; d_call: NA; v_call: TRBV5-4; j_call: TRBJ2-2; cdr3_aa: CASSPKTANTGELFF; cdr3_nt: TGTGCCAGCAGCCCGAAGACAGCGAACACCGGGGAGCTGTTTTTT
clone_size: NA; d_call: TRBD2; v_call: TRBV14; j_call: TRBJ2-2; cdr3_aa: CASSLLAATGELFF; cdr3_nt: TGTGCCAGCAGCCTACTAGCGGCCACCGGGGAGCTGTTTTTT
clone_size: once; d_call: NA; v_call: TRBV6-1; j_call: TRBJ2-7; cdr3_aa: CASSYRSQRGEQYF; cdr3_nt: TGTGCCAGCAGTTATCGAAGTCAACGGGGCGAGCAGTACTTC
clone_size: once; d_call: NA; v_call: TRBV25-1; j_call: TRBJ1-6; cdr3_aa: CASSELWHLHF; cdr3_nt: TGTGCCAGCAGTGAATTGTGGCACCTCCACTTT
clone_size: NA; d_call: NA; v_call: TRBV5-1; j_call: TRBJ2-7; cdr3_aa: CASSLDTYEQYF; cdr3_nt: TGCGCCAGCAGCTTGGACACCTACGAGCAGTACTTC
clone_size: NA; d_call: TRBD1; v_call: TRBV5-1; j_call: TRBJ1-2; cdr3_aa: CASSLEQGTANYGYTF; cdr3_nt: TGCGCCAGCAGCTTAGAGCAGGGGACAGCTAACTATGGCTACACCTTC
clone_size: NA; d_call: TRBD2; v_call: TRBV18; j_call: TRBJ2-7; cdr3_aa: CASSPRLAGEFEQYF; cdr3_nt: TGTGCCAGCTCACCTCGACTAGCGGGGGAATTCGAGCAGTACTTC
clone_size: NA; d_call: NA; v_call: TRBV9; j_call: TRBJ2-3; cdr3_aa: CASSVGADTQYF; cdr3_nt: TGTGCCAGCAGCGTAGGAGCGGATACGCAGTATTTT